The T cell receptor beta chain under discussion was sequenced for a study of T cell changes during pregnancy in multiple sclerosis (dated by TCRdb to the late 2010s). At the level of the whole study: The study looked at changes in the T cell repertoire across pregnancy in women with multiple sclerosis.

Notes on this clone: Its specific antigen is unknown. No much larger clone is present one base from it, and per-base qualities are unavailable.

The method behind the library was the immunoSEQ multiplex PCR assay. Drawn from immuneACCESS, this table holds only the in-frame rearrangements with V and J called that TCRdb kept. Clones are partly lost; checked studies trace under half to an unresolved V gene and leave the rest unexplained. Recorded for this sample are approximately 21,000 clones; around 85% of them occurred a single time. The ten largest clones represent about a sixth of the sample. Measured from the cysteine to the phenylalanine, the CDR3 is 15 residues long. CDR3 DNA is the only sequence kept; it has 45 bases, read in frame from the first base. Trimming at the junction amounts to 11 bases on V and 1 base on J, and the germline ends lie 20 bases apart. CDR1 and CDR2 (MNHNS, SASEGT) derive from the germline V gene.

This clonotype was sampled from a female donor in good health, enrolled as a control in a pregnancy study. The V and J segments used are TRBV6-1 and TRBJ1-1; the D gene is possibly TRBD1, with 5 bases matching. The sample consisted of CD8+ T cells from peripheral blood mononuclear cells, taken in the first trimester of pregnancy. Here the CDR3 is given as CALLRTGGANTEAFF. The sequence in DNA is TGTGCCCTTCTTCGAACGGGGGGTGCGAACACTGAAGCTTTCTTT.